These 4 T cell receptor beta chains were all obtained from the same sample, sequenced in a study of vaccination and CD4 T cells after COVID-19. Antigens for these TCRs are unknown. Sample treatment: approximately 10-day PBMC culture with coronavirus spike peptide pools or control peptides (ViraFEST assay). The Oncomine TCR Beta short-read assay was what sequenced the DNA obtained from cultured CD4+ T cells. TCRdb itself ran the PCR reads through MiXCR, one entry per CDR3 protein. The sample contains 9,900 or so distinct CDR3 sequences, 61% of which appear only once. The source material was CD4+ T cells from blood, cultured in vitro. These receptors were obtained from a human donor who had recovered from COVID-19.

The CDR3: CASSLGTGMCFF. The CDR3 DNA sequence: TGTGCCAGCAGCTTAGGGACAGGGATGTGTTTCTTT. The chain couples TRBV11-2 to TRBJ1-1; 8 positions match TRBD1. Germline V gene sequence: CDR1 SGHAT, CDR2 FQNNGV. The CDR3 spans 12 residues. V lost 1 base and J lost 13; bases outside the gene matches: 5.

The rearrangement links TRBV11-3 to TRBJ2-2; 10 bases align to TRBD1. CDR3 size: 14 residues. V lost 8 bases, J lost 4 bases, and 4 bases stayed unmatched. Germline CDR1 SGHNT, CDR2 YENEEA. The CDR3 is CASGTGAPTGELFF. The CDR3 DNA follows: TGTGCCAGCGGGACAGGGGCACCCACCGGGGAGCTGTTTTTT. The full variable domain, completed using reference TRBV11-3 and TRBJ2-2, is EAGVVQSPRYKIIEKKQPVAFWCNPISGHNTLYWYLQNLGQGPELLIRYENEEAVDDSQLPKDRFSAERLKGVDSTLKIQPAELGDSAVYLCASGTGAPTGELFFGEGSRLTVL.

Remarks on this clonotype: Its ends do not fully match the called genes, so a read error is possible. This sequence joins TRBV7-2 and TRBJ2-1, with TRBD1 as a possible D gene (5 bases). The CDR3 is made up of 14 amino acids. In germline, CDR1 is SGHTA, CDR2 FQGNSA. CDR3 bases: TGCGCCAGCAGCCAAGTGTCAAGGGGCGCTGAGCAGTTCTTC. Translated, it gives CASSQVSRGAEQFF. The full variable domain, in which reference TRBV7-2 and TRBJ2-1 provide the parts outside the CDR3, is GAGVSQSPSNKVTEKGKDVELRCDPISGHTALYWYRQSLGQGLEFLIYFQGNSAPDKSGLPSDRFSAERTGGSVSTLTIQRTQQEDSAVYLCASSQVSRGAEQFFGPGTRLTVL.

This chain joins TRBV20-1 and TRBJ2-1, with D perhaps matching TRBD1 (5 bases). The CDR3 covers 13 residues. Per the germline V gene, CDR1 is DFQATT and CDR2 is SNEGSKA (reference sequence). V was cut by 3 bases and J by 4 bases, with 10 bases left in between. CDR3 region: CSARRPGYNEQFF. CDR3 bases: TGCAGTGCTAGGAGGCCAGGGTACAATGAGCAGTTCTTC.